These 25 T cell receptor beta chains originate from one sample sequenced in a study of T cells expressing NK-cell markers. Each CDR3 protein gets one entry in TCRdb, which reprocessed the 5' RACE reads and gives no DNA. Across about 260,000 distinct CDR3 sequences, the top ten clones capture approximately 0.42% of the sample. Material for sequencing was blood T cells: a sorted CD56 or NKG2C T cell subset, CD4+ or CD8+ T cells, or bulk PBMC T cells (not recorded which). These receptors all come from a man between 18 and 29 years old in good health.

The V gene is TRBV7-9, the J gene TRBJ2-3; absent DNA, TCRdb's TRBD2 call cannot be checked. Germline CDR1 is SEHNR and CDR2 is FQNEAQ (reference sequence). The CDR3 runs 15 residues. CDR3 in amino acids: CASSLYGRASGTQYF.

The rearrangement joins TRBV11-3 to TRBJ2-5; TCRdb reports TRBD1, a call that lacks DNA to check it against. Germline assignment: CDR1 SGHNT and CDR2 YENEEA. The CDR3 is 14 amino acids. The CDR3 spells CASSPKTGGETQYF.

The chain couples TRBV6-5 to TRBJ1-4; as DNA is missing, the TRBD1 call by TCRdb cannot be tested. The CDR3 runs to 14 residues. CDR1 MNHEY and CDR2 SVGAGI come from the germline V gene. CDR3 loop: CASSSRTANEKLFF.

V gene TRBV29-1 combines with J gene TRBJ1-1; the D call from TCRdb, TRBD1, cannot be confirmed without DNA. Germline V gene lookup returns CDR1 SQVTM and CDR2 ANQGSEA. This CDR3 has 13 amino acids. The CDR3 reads CSALGWVGTEAFF.

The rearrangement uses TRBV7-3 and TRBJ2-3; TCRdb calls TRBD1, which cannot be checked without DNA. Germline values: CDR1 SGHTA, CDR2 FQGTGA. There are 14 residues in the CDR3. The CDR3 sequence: CASSFRTGPDTQYF.

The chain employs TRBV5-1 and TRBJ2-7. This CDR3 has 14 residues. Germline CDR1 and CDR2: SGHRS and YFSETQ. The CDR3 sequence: CASSRLDSSYEQYF.

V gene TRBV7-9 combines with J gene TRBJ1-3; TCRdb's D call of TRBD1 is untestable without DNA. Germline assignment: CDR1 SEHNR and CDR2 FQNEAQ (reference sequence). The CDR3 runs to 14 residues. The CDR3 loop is CASRTGGGGNTIYF.

CDR3 loop: CASSPPRQGRNTGELFF. The chain recombines TRBV28 with TRBJ2-2; the D call of TRBD1 rests on TCRdb alone, since no DNA is present to check it. The CDR3 is 17 residues long. Germline V gene lookup returns CDR1 MDHEN and CDR2 SYDVKM.

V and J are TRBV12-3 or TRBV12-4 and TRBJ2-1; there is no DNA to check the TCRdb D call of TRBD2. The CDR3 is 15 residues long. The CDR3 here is CALPRGTILDNEQFF.

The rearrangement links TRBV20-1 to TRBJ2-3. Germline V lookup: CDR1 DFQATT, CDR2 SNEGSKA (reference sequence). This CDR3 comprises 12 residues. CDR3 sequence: CSARPSTDTQYF.

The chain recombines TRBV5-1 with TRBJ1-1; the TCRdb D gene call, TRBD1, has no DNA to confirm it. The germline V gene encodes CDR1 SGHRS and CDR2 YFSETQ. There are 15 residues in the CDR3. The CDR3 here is CASSGQGVGVTEAFF. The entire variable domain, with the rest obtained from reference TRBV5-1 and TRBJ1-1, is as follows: KAGVTQTPRYLIKTRGQQVTLSCSPISGHRSVSWYQQTPGQGLQFLFEYFSETQRNKGNFPGRFSGRQFSNSRSEMNVSTLELGDSALYLCASSGQGVGVTEAFFGQGTRLTVV.

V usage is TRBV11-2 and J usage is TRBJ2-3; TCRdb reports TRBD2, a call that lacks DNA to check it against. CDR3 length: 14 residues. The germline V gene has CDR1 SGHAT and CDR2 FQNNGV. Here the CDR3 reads CASRSGGVGDTQYF.

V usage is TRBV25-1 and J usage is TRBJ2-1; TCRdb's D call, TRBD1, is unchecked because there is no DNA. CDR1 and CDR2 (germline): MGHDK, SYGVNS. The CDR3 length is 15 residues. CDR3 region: CASSPGTGIVNEQFF.

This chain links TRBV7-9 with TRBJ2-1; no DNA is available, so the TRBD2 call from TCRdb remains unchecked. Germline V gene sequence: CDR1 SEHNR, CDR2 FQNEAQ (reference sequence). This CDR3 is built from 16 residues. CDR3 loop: CASSSISGSPDNEQFF.

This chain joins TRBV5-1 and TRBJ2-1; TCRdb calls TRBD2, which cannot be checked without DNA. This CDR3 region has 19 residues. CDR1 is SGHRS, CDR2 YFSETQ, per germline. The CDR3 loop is CASSLGLAGGRSSYNEQFF.

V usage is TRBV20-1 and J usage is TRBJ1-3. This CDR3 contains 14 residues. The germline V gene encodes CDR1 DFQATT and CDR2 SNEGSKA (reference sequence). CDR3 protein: CSVPIGGSGNTIYF.

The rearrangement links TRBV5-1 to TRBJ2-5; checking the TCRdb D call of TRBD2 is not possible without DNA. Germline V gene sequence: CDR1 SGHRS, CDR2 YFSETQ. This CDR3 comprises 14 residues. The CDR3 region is CASSLEDGGETQYF. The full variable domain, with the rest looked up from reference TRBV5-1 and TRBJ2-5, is KAGVTQTPRYLIKTRGQQVTLSCSPISGHRSVSWYQQTPGQGLQFLFEYFSETQRNKGNFPGRFSGRQFSNSRSEMNVSTLELGDSALYLCASSLEDGGETQYFGPGTRLLVL.

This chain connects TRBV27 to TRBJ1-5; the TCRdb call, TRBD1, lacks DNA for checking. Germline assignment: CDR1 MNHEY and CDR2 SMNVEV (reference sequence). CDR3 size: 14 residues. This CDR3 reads CASAMGGSNQPQHF.

CDR3 protein: CASRRVPQETQYF. The J gene is TRBJ2-5, the V gene TRBV2; TCRdb's D call, TRBD1, is unchecked because there is no DNA. Germline V gene lookup returns CDR1 SNHLY and CDR2 FYNNEI. The CDR3 covers 13 residues.

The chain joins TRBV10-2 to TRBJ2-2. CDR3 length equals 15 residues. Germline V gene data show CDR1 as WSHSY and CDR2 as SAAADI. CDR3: CASRVVAGSTGELFF.

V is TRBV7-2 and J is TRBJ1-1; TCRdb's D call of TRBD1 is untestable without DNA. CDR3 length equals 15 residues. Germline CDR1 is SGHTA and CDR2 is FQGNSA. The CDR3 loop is CASSLAHRQGMKAFF.

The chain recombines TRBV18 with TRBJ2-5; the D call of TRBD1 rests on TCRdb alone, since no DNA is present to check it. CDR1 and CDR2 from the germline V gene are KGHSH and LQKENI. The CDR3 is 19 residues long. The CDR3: CASSPQPSVVSGTGETQYF.

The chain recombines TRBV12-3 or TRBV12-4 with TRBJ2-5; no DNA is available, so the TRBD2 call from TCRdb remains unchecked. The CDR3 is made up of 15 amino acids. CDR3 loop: CASRFSGRGSETQYF.

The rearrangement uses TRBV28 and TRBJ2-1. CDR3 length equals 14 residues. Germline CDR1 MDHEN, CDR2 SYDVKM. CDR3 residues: CASSLPSPYNEQFF.

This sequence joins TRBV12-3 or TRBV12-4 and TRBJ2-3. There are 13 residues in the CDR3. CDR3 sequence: CASSFSGTDTQYF.